This T cell receptor (beta chain) was obtained from a study of shared clonotypes between healthy human individuals. General study points: Exclusively blood specimens were collected; tissue repertoires likely differ. Represented diversity (both genetic and exposure-history) was limited by the small number of donors.

J lost 4 bases, V lost 2 bases, and 7 bases had no gene match. CDR1 is GTSNPN, CDR2 SVGIG, per germline (reference sequence). The CDR3 is 14 residues long. On this clone itself: As yet, its antigen is unknown. A read error is likely here: a far larger clone is one base away.

An assay was performed, and its level was deep. Over several immunoSEQ plates, each subset's genomic DNA was distributed in even portions. Repertoires were generated with immunoSEQ multiplex PCR, while TCRdb's copy carries only in-frame clones and drops some. In the table there are about half a million clones, roughly 80% of which are singletons. This TCR derives from a woman aged 40 to 50 in good health. Some clones in this sample may be carry-over from other donors' samples. The material sequenced was PBMCs. The V call is TRBV30, the J call TRBJ2-7, with TRBD2 matching 8 bases. CDR3 sequence reads: CAWSRGLEIYEQYF. CDR3 bases: TGTGCCTGGAGTAGGGGACTAGAGATATACGAGCAGTACTTC.